These 10 T cell receptor beta chains were all obtained from the same sample, sequenced in a study of Ad26.COV2.S vaccination and SARS-CoV-2 variants. Treatment defined: around 19 received Ad26.COV2.S at low or high dose, single or two shots; about 5 received placebo; per-sample allocation not given. Day 63 following the first vaccine or placebo injection was when the samples were taken. Using immunoSEQ multiplex PCR, the repertoire was profiled, and TCRdb retains in-frame clones only, with some absent. Altogether fewer than 600,000 clones are present, nearly 90% being singletons, with the ten largest covering 1.5% to 2%. Sample: peripheral blood, taken in a trial of Ad26.COV2.S vaccine versus placebo. These receptors were taken from a person aged 18-60 years who received the Ad26.COV2.S COVID-19 vaccine or a placebo.

The chain combines TRBV14 with TRBJ2-6; the match to TRBD1 covers 9 bases. V shed 4 bases and J 0 bases; nucleotides not matched to a gene: 13. This CDR3 region has 20 residues. CDR1 SGHDN and CDR2 FVKESK come from the germline V gene. CDR3 sequence (DNA): TGTGCCAGCAGCCCAGGGACAGGGAAGTTAGCGGGCTCTGGGGCCAACGTCCTGACTTTC. It codes for CASSPGTGKLAGSGANVLTF.

The rearrangement links TRBV29-1 to TRBJ2-7; 7 bases are a match to TRBD2. V lost 1 base, J lost 3 bases, and 9 bases stayed unmatched. Germline CDR1 is SQVTM and CDR2 is ANQGSEA. The CDR3 contains 15 residues. DNA of the CDR3: TGCAGCGTTGAAGGGGGCCAGCGGGGAAACTACGAGCAGTACTTC. Translation gives CSVEGGQRGNYEQYF.

This clone was seen a single time. The genes are TRBV10-2 and TRBJ1-3; D is unresolved. From germline, CDR1 is WSHSY and CDR2 SAAADI. CDR3 length: 15 residues. Trimming pared 6 bases from V and 1 base from J, leaving 13 bases between. The CDR3 here is CASRKNLDSGNTIYF. DNA for the CDR3: TGCGCCAGCAGGAAAAACCTTGATTCTGGAAACACCATATATTTT.

This clone was picked up one time. The rearrangement links TRBV7-9 to TRBJ2-2; TRBD1 matches 10 bases. Germline trimming cut 5 bases from V and 0 bases from J; bases unmatched to any gene: 3. Germline CDR1 is SEHNR and CDR2 is FQNEAQ (reference sequence). The CDR3 runs to 16 residues. The CDR3 region has the DNA TGTGCCAGCAGCCTCGGGACAGGGGCGAACACCGGGGAGCTGTTTTTT. Translation gives CASSLGTGANTGELFF. Complete variable domain (other parts from reference TRBV7-9 and TRBJ2-2): DTGVSQNPRHKITKRGQNVTFRCDPISEHNRLYWYRQTLGQGPEFLTYFQNEAQLEKSRLLSDRFSAERPKGSFSTLEIQRTEQGDSAMYLCASSLGTGANTGELFFGEGSRLTVL.

Only a few counts were recorded for this clone. The chain links TRBV4-3 to TRBJ1-5; the D gene is possibly TRBD1 (5 bases). The V gene lost 0 bases and the J gene lost 4 bases, with 16 bases spanning the gap. The CDR3 contains 17 residues. Per the germline V gene, CDR1 is LGHNA and CDR2 is YSLEER. CDR3 region: CASSQEVATGTNQPQHF. In nucleotides, the CDR3 is TGCGCCAGCAGCCAAGAGGTGGCCACAGGAACAAATCAGCCCCAGCATTTT.

The rearrangement uses TRBV18 and TRBJ1-6; D gene ambiguous. Germline V gene sequence: CDR1 KGHSH, CDR2 LQKENI. This CDR3 comprises 13 residues. Trimming left V 2 bases short and J 7 bases short, with 6 bases between. CDR3 residues: CASSPTENSPLHF. DNA for the CDR3: TGTGCCAGCTCACCAACAGAAAATTCACCCCTCCACTTT.

The chain carries TRBV29-1 and TRBJ2-1; D not resolved. Per germline, CDR1 SQVTM and CDR2 ANQGSEA. With 5 bases removed from V and 0 bases from J, the gap between germline ends came to 11 bases. This CDR3 has 14 amino acids. CDR3 sequence reads: CSVTGTVSYNEQFF. CDR3 in DNA: TGCAGCGTTACCGGAACAGTCTCCTACAATGAGCAGTTCTTC.

This clone was recorded only once. V usage is TRBV7-9 and J usage is TRBJ1-3; no definite D call. Germline V gene data show CDR1 as SEHNR and CDR2 as FQNEAQ (reference sequence). The V end was cut by 1 base, the J end by 4 bases, with 5 bases between. CDR3 length: 13 amino acids. The CDR3: CASSLGIGNTIYF. CDR3 sequence (DNA): TGTGCCAGCAGCTTAGGGATAGGAAACACCATATATTTT.

To note about this clone: One junction end disagrees with the germline gene, perhaps due to a read error. The rearrangement links TRBV3-1 (or the pseudogene TRBV3-2) to TRBJ1-5; D perhaps matches TRBD1 (6 bases). Looked up from germline, CDR1 is LGHDT and CDR2 is YNNKEL (reference sequence). The CDR3 totals 18 residues. CDR3 bases: TGTGCCAGCGGCCACCGGGACACCCCCTCAATAGGCAATCAGCCCCAGCATTTT. Its translation: CASGHRDTPSIGNQPQHF.

The V and J genes are TRBV19 and TRBJ2-2, with TRBD1 identical over 8 bases. After removal of 5 bases from V and 5 bases from J, the junction contained 10 bases not matched to a gene. Germline V gene data show CDR1 as LNHDA and CDR2 as SQIVND (reference sequence). The length of the CDR3 is 16 residues. CDR3 in amino acids: CASSSPGQGKTGELFF. Written as DNA, the CDR3 is TGTGCCAGTAGTTCCCCAGGACAGGGAAAAACCGGGGAGCTGTTTTTT.